The clone carrying this TCR beta chain was counted ten times or more. The sample comes from a study of blood T cell repertoires in COVID-19. About the research overall: Cohort 3 recovered donors had two negative PCRs, clearance, or symptom resolution. PBMCs, B-cell-depleted T cells, or T cells were the source of the cDNA or gDNA that made up the material.

Under the authors' procedure: For nucleated cells, counts were estimated from reference gene primer amplification. TCRdb's copy holds only in-frame clones and misses some; the assay was immunoSEQ multiplex PCR. V and J calls and clone size are copied from that table; D and trimming were computed from the DNA. The table records about 210,000 clones, 80% to 90% of them present only once. The germline V gene has CDR1 MDHEN and CDR2 SYDVKM. Germline trimming cut 5 bases from V and 6 bases from J; bases unmatched to any gene: 11. This CDR3 has 17 residues. This TCR was sampled from a man aged 30-40 years in a cohort exposed to, infected with or recovered from COVID-19 (not recorded which). The sample taken for sequencing was PBMCs or T cells enriched from blood (not recorded which). This sequence joins TRBV28 and TRBJ1-5; 12 bases are shared with TRBD1. The CDR3 region has the DNA TGTGCCAGCAGTCAAGCCCAAGGGACAGGGGGCACTCAGCCCCAGCATTTT. This gives the protein CASSQAQGTGGTQPQHF.